Listed below are T cell receptor beta chains from one sample, sequenced in a study of T-cell memory formation after mild COVID-19. TCRdb re-called the 5' RACE reads with MiXCR, one entry per CDR3 protein. The sample has about 140,000 distinct CDR3 sequences, around 25% seen once; the top ten hold approximately 25%. The sample consisted of PBMCs or a T cell subset sorted from them (not recorded which). The receptors were sampled from an adult woman who had mild COVID-19 (a few samples of this study predate the infection). Cell type and time point are not known. Each CDR3 is given with its conserved first and last residue. D genes are given only for firm matches. Not all rows give a size; the values are once, few, many and, for expanded clones, a class.

D gene: -; J gene: TRBJ2-1; V gene: TRBV7-2; clone size: few; CDR3 protein: CASSSLAGYRMPFF; CDR3 DNA: TGTGCCAGCAGCTCCCTGGCAGGCTACAGAATGCCGTTCTTC
D gene: TRBD1; J gene: TRBJ2-1; V gene: TRBV14; clone size: -; CDR3 protein: CASSQAPGQGTNEQFF; CDR3 DNA: TGTGCCAGCAGCCAAGCTCCGGGACAGGGTACGAATGAGCAGTTCTTC
D gene: -; J gene: TRBJ2-4; V gene: TRBV4-2; clone size: few; CDR3 protein: CASSQDGGGDSTGNIQYF; CDR3 DNA: TGTGCCAGCAGCCAAGATGGCGGGGGTGACAGCACAGGGAACATTCAGTACTTC
D gene: -; J gene: TRBJ2-2; V gene: TRBV27; clone size: few; CDR3 protein: CASSTYYGGELFF; CDR3 DNA: TGTGCCAGCAGTACCTACTACGGCGGGGAGCTGTTTTTT
D gene: TRBD1; J gene: TRBJ2-1; V gene: TRBV6-2/TRBV6-3; clone size: few; CDR3 protein: CASSGDRVDYNEQFF; CDR3 DNA: TGTGCCAGCAGTGGAGACAGGGTGGACTACAATGAGCAGTTCTTC
D gene: -; J gene: TRBJ2-1; V gene: TRBV18; clone size: few; CDR3 protein: CASSPVDSNEQFF; CDR3 DNA: TGTGCCAGCTCACCTGTAGACAGCAATGAGCAGTTCTTC
D gene: -; J gene: TRBJ2-1; V gene: TRBV30; clone size: -; CDR3 protein: CAWSVFGYNEQFF; CDR3 DNA: TGTGCCTGGAGTGTATTCGGATACAATGAGCAGTTCTTC
D gene: -; J gene: TRBJ1-5; V gene: TRBV19; clone size: few; CDR3 protein: CASSIGLKNQPQHF; CDR3 DNA: TGTGCCAGTAGTATCGGGTTGAAGAATCAGCCCCAGCATTTT
D gene: -; J gene: TRBJ1-1; V gene: TRBV3-1; clone size: few; CDR3 protein: CASSQDAWSTEAFF; CDR3 DNA: TGTGCCAGCAGCCAGGACGCCTGGTCCACTGAAGCTTTCTTT
D gene: -; J gene: TRBJ1-1; V gene: TRBV2; clone size: -; CDR3 protein: CASSEGGWGTEAFF; CDR3 DNA: TGTGCCAGCAGTGAAGGCGGCTGGGGCACTGAAGCTTTCTTT
D gene: -; J gene: TRBJ2-7; V gene: TRBV12-3/TRBV12-4; clone size: few; CDR3 protein: CASSFQGNEQYF; CDR3 DNA: TGTGCCAGCAGTTTCCAAGGGAACGAGCAGTACTTC
D gene: -; J gene: TRBJ2-1; V gene: TRBV7-9; clone size: -; CDR3 protein: CASSSRRPSYNEQFF; CDR3 DNA: TGTGCCAGCAGCTCCAGACGGCCCTCCTACAATGAGCAGTTCTTC
D gene: TRBD2; J gene: TRBJ2-7; V gene: TRBV4-2; clone size: few; CDR3 protein: CASSQDRTSGFYEQYF; CDR3 DNA: TGTGCCAGCAGCCAAGATAGGACTAGCGGGTTTTACGAGCAGTACTTC
D gene: -; J gene: TRBJ2-7; V gene: TRBV7-9; clone size: few; CDR3 protein: CASSLAPTGEQYF; CDR3 DNA: TGTGCCAGCAGCTTAGCGCCTACGGGGGAGCAGTACTTC
D gene: -; J gene: TRBJ2-7; V gene: TRBV20-1; clone size: -; CDR3 protein: CSARDPRDTYEQYF; CDR3 DNA: TGCAGTGCTAGAGACCCCCGGGACACCTACGAGCAGTACTTC